These 27 T cell receptor beta chains were sequenced from one sample in a study of shared clonotypes between healthy human individuals. Assay used: immunoSEQ multiplex PCR; TCRdb lists only in-frame clones, some missing. Of about half a million clones listed, over 75% were seen once; the top ten hold 9.5% to 15%. Sequenced material: PBMCs. The source of these receptors is a woman aged 40 to 55 in good health. Some clones in this sample may be carry-over from other donors' samples.

The gene calls are TRBV13 and TRBJ1-3; 7 nucleotides match TRBD1. Trimming at V came to 5 bases and at J to 0 bases, leaving 10 bases not matched to a gene. This CDR3 region has 17 residues. The germline V gene encodes CDR1 PRHDT and CDR2 FYEKMQ (reference sequence). The CDR3 DNA reads TGTGCCAGCAGCCAGAGACAGGGCAAATACTCTGGAAACACCATATATTTT. Translated, it gives CASSQRQGKYSGNTIYF.

The J gene is TRBJ2-5, the V gene TRBV11-2, with 8 bases lining up with TRBD2. V lost 2 bases and J lost 1; bases outside the gene matches: 9. The CDR3 length is 17 residues. Germline CDR1 is SGHAT and CDR2 is FQNNGV. The CDR3 nucleotides read TGTGCCAGCAGCTTAACCCCCGGGACTAGTTTCCAAGAGACCCAGTACTTC. It encodes CASSLTPGTSFQETQYF. The full variable domain, in which reference TRBV11-2 and TRBJ2-5 provide the parts outside the CDR3, is EAGVAQSPRYKIIEKRQSVAFWCNPISGHATLYWYQQILGQGPKLLIQFQNNGVVDDSQLPKDRFSAERLKGVDSTLKIQPAKLEDSAVYLCASSLTPGTSFQETQYFGPGTRLLVL.

In the case of this clone: A far larger clone is just one base off, so this is likely a read error. CDR3 residues: CASSGYQFDTQYF. The CDR3, as DNA: TGTGCCAGCAGCGGCTACCAGTTCGATACGCAGTATTTT. V and J are TRBV5-4 and TRBJ2-3; D remains unclear. CDR1 and CDR2 from the germline V gene are SGHNT and YYREEE (reference sequence). V shed 4 bases and J shed 6 bases, with 12 bases lying between them. This CDR3 region has 13 residues.

This clone was detected once. The V call is TRBV30, the J call TRBJ2-3; weak D call: TRBD2 (6 bases). The CDR3 covers 14 residues. The V gene lost 3 bases and the J gene lost 1 base, with 11 bases spanning the gap. Germline CDR1 GTSNPN, CDR2 SVGIG (reference sequence). The DNA for the CDR3 is TGTGCCTGGAGCCCTTCGGGGGGCACAGATACGCAGTATTTT. This gives the protein CAWSPSGGTDTQYF.

Note on this clone: A read error is likely here: a far larger clone is one base away. This CDR3 is also generated by other DNA sequences in the sample. V is TRBV5-1 and J is TRBJ1-1; 9 bases match TRBD1. V shed 0 bases and J 3 bases; nucleotides not matched to a gene: 6. This CDR3 is built from 16 residues. Germline CDR1 reads SGHRS; CDR2 reads YFSETQ. This CDR3 is CASSLGTGVEDTEAFF. In DNA form, the CDR3 reads TGCGCCAGCAGCTTGGGGACAGGGGTTGAGGACACTGAAGCTTTCTTT. Drawing the rest from reference TRBV5-1 and TRBJ1-1, the complete variable domain is KAGVTQTPRYLIKTRGQQVTLSCSPISGHRSVSWYQQTPGQGLQFLFEYFSETQRNKGNFPGRFSGRQFSNSRSEMNVSTLELGDSALYLCASSLGTGVEDTEAFFGQGTRLTVV.

This clone was seen more than once but under ten times. It is likely a read error: a sequence one base away is far more abundant. In nucleotides, the CDR3 is TGCAGCGTTAATGTTGGGGGGACGGGAGACACCATATATTTT. Its translation: CSVNVGGTGDTIYF. The genes are TRBV29-1 and TRBJ1-3; D is perhaps TRBD1 (5 bases). CDR1 and CDR2 (germline): SQVTM, ANQGSEA. This CDR3 is built from 14 residues. Trimming left V 5 bases short and J 8 bases short, with 19 bases between.

This clone occurred once. V usage is TRBV27 and J usage is TRBJ2-5; 7 nucleotides match TRBD2. The CDR3 covers 16 residues. Unmatched junction bases numbered 12, after V lost 5 bases and J lost 3 bases. Germline V gene data show CDR1 as MNHEY and CDR2 as SMNVEV (reference sequence). The CDR3 spells CASSPYPRAGEETQYF. The CDR3 DNA is TGTGCCAGCAGTCCTTACCCTCGGGCGGGAGAAGAGACCCAGTACTTC.

This sequence joins TRBV27 and TRBJ2-7; the match to TRBD1 covers 8 bases. Germline values: CDR1 MNHEY, CDR2 SMNVEV (reference sequence). The V segment lost 4 bases and the J segment 1 base; nucleotides outside the gene matches: 12. The CDR3 runs 17 residues. CDR3 in DNA: TGTGCCAGCAGTTACTTAGGTGGGACAGGCAATTCCTACGAGCAGTACTTC. It translates to CASSYLGGTGNSYEQYF.

The chain joins TRBV29-1 to TRBJ2-7, with TRBD2 matching 12 bases. With 7 bases clipped from V and 4 bases from J, the junction kept 5 bases outside the gene matches. Germline V gene data show CDR1 as SQVTM and CDR2 as ANQGSEA. The CDR3 sequence is 13 residues long. This CDR3 reads CSAGLAGRYEQYF. For the CDR3, the DNA is TGCAGCGCCGGACTAGCGGGGAGGTACGAGCAGTACTTC.

This clone occurred a few times. This likely stems from a read error, as it lies one base from a far larger clone. The same CDR3 also results from other DNA sequences found in this sample. This sequence joins TRBV29-1 and TRBJ1-2, with no clear D. The germline CDR1 and CDR2 sequences are SQVTM and ANQGSEA. The CDR3 is 12 residues long. The CDR3 nucleotides read TGCAGCGTTGTCTGGACGAACTATGGCTACACATTC. Translating gives CSVVWTNYGYTF.

A word on this clone: With only one base between it and a far larger clone, this is likely a read error. This chain connects TRBV7-9 to TRBJ1-2; unclear D gene. V dropped 5 bases and J dropped 2 bases, with 15 bases sitting between them. Germline-derived CDR1 and CDR2 are SEHNR and FQNEAQ (reference sequence). The CDR3 spans 15 residues. The CDR3 DNA reads TGTGCCAGCAGCCCCGAAACAGTGTTCAACTATGGCTACACCTTC. The encoded protein is CASSPETVFNYGYTF.

On this clone itself: A far larger clone is off by one base, so a read error is likely. The chain is built from TRBV4-2 and TRBJ2-7; D gene uncertain. V was trimmed by 1 base and J by 1 base, leaving 11 bases between them. This CDR3 is 15 amino acids long. Per germline, CDR1 LGHNA and CDR2 YNFKEQ. The CDR3 sequence is CASSQGQNYSYEQYF. The DNA of the CDR3 is TGTGCCAGCAGCCAAGGTCAGAACTATTCCTACGAGCAGTACTTC.

The V and J genes are TRBV7-2 and TRBJ2-3; TRBD2 agrees at 8 bases. This CDR3 comprises 15 residues. CDR1 and CDR2 (germline): SGHTA, FQGNSA. V dropped 1 base and J dropped 6; count of bases not matched to a gene: 6. The CDR3: CASSLGAGGADTQYF. The CDR3 bases are TGTGCCAGCAGCTTAGGGGCGGGGGGCGCGGATACGCAGTATTTT.

The chain joins TRBV18 to TRBJ1-2; TRBD1 might be the D (5 bases). Germline V gene lookup returns CDR1 KGHSH and CDR2 LQKENI. V was shortened by 3 bases and J by 2 bases, with 10 bases between the two germline ends. The CDR3 has 14 amino acids. For the CDR3, the DNA is TGTGCCAGCTCACCCCCAAGGGACAACTATGGCTACACCTTC. Protein product: CASSPPRDNYGYTF.

The chain couples TRBV5-1 to TRBJ2-1, with TRBD1 matching 7 bases. J gave up 5 bases and V 5 bases, and 10 bases lay outside the gene matches. In germline, CDR1 is SGHRS, CDR2 YFSETQ. This CDR3 comprises 15 residues. CDR3 coding DNA: TGCGCCAGCAGTTGGGCAGGGGGATTCGACAATGAGCAGTTCTTC. Encoded protein: CASSWAGGFDNEQFF.

This rearrangement joins TRBV4-1 to TRBJ2-1, with 9 bases that match TRBD2. The CDR3 covers 15 residues. Unmatched junction bases numbered 7, after V lost 1 base and J lost 9 bases. The V gene's germline CDR1 is MGHRA and CDR2 YSYEKL. The CDR3 loop reads CASSQVGLAPIEQFF. In DNA, the CDR3 is TGCGCCAGCAGCCAAGTGGGACTAGCCCCTATTGAGCAGTTCTTC.

The J gene is TRBJ1-2, the V gene TRBV10-3; D is ambiguous. Germline V gives CDR1 ENHRY, CDR2 SYGVKD. The CDR3 is made up of 13 amino acids. V was trimmed by 4 bases and J by 0 bases, leaving 6 bases between them. In DNA form, the CDR3 reads TGTGCCATCAGTGGTTCGACTAACTATGGCTACACCTTC. This gives the protein CAISGSTNYGYTF.

The rearrangement uses TRBV7-9 and TRBJ2-7; TRBD1 is a possible D gene (6 bases). Germline values: CDR1 SEHNR, CDR2 FQNEAQ (reference sequence). The V end lost 6 bases, the J end lost 0 bases, and 12 bases lay between the germline ends. The CDR3 sequence is 14 residues long. In nucleotides, the CDR3 is TGTGCCAGCAGGGACAGAGATCTCTCCTACGAGCAGTACTTC. This encodes CASRDRDLSYEQYF.

The chain is built from TRBV5-1 and TRBJ1-5; no clear D gene. The V gene's germline CDR1 is SGHRS and CDR2 YFSETQ. Between the trimmed V and J ends, which lost 7 bases and 0 bases, there was a span of 5 bases. The CDR3 covers 12 residues. This chain's CDR3 is CASPLSNQPQHF. In DNA, the CDR3 is TGCGCCAGCCCCCTTAGCAATCAGCCCCAGCATTTT.

A note on this clone: An end of the junction differs from the germline gene, which may be a read error. The chain joins TRBV10-3 to TRBJ2-5; 8 bases map to TRBD2. Germline-derived CDR1 and CDR2 are ENHRY and SYGVKD. The CDR3 has 14 amino acids. In DNA form, the CDR3 reads TGTGCCATCAGAGAGTCGGGAGGGCAAGAGACCCAGTACTTC. This encodes CAIRESGGQETQYF.

About this clone: A read error is likely here: a far larger clone is one base away. The chain recombines TRBV7-6 with TRBJ1-1, with a possible D match to TRBD1 (5 bases). The V gene's germline CDR1 is SGHVS and CDR2 FNYEAQ. The CDR3 has 13 residues. CDR3 region: CANSLLTESEAFF. Here the CDR3 DNA reads TGTGCCAACAGCCTACTGACAGAAAGTGAAGCTTTCTTT.

This rearrangement joins TRBV7-9 to TRBJ1-5; no definite D call. The CDR3 is 15 residues long. The germline V and J ends were trimmed by 3 bases and 3 bases, with 12 bases remaining between them. The germline gives CDR1 SEHNR, CDR2 FQNEAQ (reference sequence). Here the CDR3 DNA reads TGTGCCAGCAGCTTGGGAGAAGTTAACAATCAGCCCCAGCATTTT. Protein: CASSLGEVNNQPQHF.

The J gene is TRBJ2-7, the V gene TRBV27; 7 nucleotides agree with TRBD2. Germline V CDR1 and CDR2: MNHEY, SMNVEV (reference sequence). V lost 3 bases, J lost 0 bases, and 5 bases stayed unmatched. The CDR3 sequence is 15 residues long. CDR3 region: CASSLAAGSSYEQYF. The CDR3 DNA reads as TGTGCCAGCAGTTTGGCAGCGGGGAGCTCCTACGAGCAGTACTTC.

The chain couples TRBV11-1 to TRBJ2-3; TRBD2 aligns across 7 bases. Germline assignment: CDR1 SGHAT and CDR2 FQDESV (reference sequence). The CDR3 covers 15 residues. Trimming at V came to 6 bases and at J to 1 base, leaving 7 bases not matched to a gene. In DNA form, the CDR3 reads TGTGCCAGCAGTGGGGCGGGGGAGCGCACAGATACGCAGTATTTT. Protein sequence: CASSGAGERTDTQYF. The variable domain in full, with the rest retrieved from reference TRBV11-1 and TRBJ2-3, is EAEVAQSPRYKITEKSQAVAFWCDPISGHATLYWYRQILGQGPELLVQFQDESVVDDSQLPKDRFSAERLKGVDSTLKIQPAELGDSAMYLCASSGAGERTDTQYFGPGTRLTVL.

The chain combines TRBV7-6 with TRBJ2-5; the D call may be TRBD1 or TRBD2 (5 bases each). The V gene lost 5 bases and the J gene lost 5 bases, with 9 bases spanning the gap. CDR1 and CDR2 (germline): SGHVS, FNYEAQ. The CDR3 is 12 residues long. The CDR3: CASSRWGETQYF. In DNA, the CDR3 is TGTGCCAGCAGCCGGTGGGGGGAGACCCAGTACTTC.

V usage is TRBV2 and J usage is TRBJ2-3; weak D call: TRBD1 (6 bases). V was shortened by 2 bases and J by 1 base, with 13 bases between the two germline ends. This CDR3 has 16 amino acids. Germline V gives CDR1 SNHLY, CDR2 FYNNEI. The CDR3 bases are TGTGCCAGCAGTGAACTGGGGGCGCGGGGCACAGATACGCAGTATTTT. Its protein is CASSELGARGTDTQYF. Full variable domain (missing parts from reference TRBV2 and TRBJ2-3): EPEVTQTPSHQVTQMGQEVILRCVPISNHLYFYWYRQILGQKVEFLVSFYNNEISEKSEIFDDQFSVERPDGSNFTLKIRSTKLEDSAMYFCASSELGARGTDTQYFGPGTRLTVL.

The rearrangement joins TRBV30 to TRBJ2-6; D assignment may be TRBD1 or TRBD2 (5 bases each). CDR1 is GTSNPN and CDR2 is SVGIG in the germline V gene (reference sequence). The CDR3 is 14 amino acids. V lost 5 bases to trimming and J lost 4 bases, with 12 bases between them. The CDR3: CAWDPGPGANVLTF. CDR3 DNA sequence: TGTGCCTGGGACCCGGGACCAGGGGCCAACGTCCTGACTTTC.